This T cell receptor (beta chain) was captured by sequencing in a study of response to subunit inactivated influenza vaccine. Study-wide results and limits: New T cells are recruited in small numbers by each seasonal influenza vaccination, according to the authors' suggestion.

This clonotype was found many times. Its antigen remains unknown. V was trimmed by 3 bases and J by 8 bases, leaving 14 bases between them. The CDR3 is 14 amino acids. TCRdb re-analysed the RT-PCR reads in MiXCR, keeping a single row per CDR3 protein. The sample comprises 450,000 to 700,000 distinct CDR3 sequences, 14% of which are singletons, and over 8.5% rests with the top ten. V usage is TRBV12-3 or TRBV12-4 and J usage is TRBJ2-1, with unresolved D. The receptor was derived from a man aged 45-60 years who received an inactivated influenza vaccine. Sequencing was performed on PBMCs from blood, taken about 13 days after vaccination. The CDR3 coding sequence is TGTGCCAGCAGTTTCCTCCCCGAGTCCCATGAGCAGTTCTTC. Amino acids: CASSFLPESHEQFF.